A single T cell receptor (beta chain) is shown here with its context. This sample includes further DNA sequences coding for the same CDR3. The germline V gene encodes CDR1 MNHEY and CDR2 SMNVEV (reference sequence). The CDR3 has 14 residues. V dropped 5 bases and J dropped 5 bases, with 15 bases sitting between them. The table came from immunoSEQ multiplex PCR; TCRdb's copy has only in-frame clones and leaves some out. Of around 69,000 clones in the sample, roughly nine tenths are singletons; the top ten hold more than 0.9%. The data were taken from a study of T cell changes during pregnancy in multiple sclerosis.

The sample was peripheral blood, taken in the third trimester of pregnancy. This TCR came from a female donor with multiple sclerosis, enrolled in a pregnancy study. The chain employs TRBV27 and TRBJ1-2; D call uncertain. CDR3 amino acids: CASSLGGYPYGYTF. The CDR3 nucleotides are TGTGCCAGCAGTCTGGGAGGGTACCCGTATGGCTACACCTTC.